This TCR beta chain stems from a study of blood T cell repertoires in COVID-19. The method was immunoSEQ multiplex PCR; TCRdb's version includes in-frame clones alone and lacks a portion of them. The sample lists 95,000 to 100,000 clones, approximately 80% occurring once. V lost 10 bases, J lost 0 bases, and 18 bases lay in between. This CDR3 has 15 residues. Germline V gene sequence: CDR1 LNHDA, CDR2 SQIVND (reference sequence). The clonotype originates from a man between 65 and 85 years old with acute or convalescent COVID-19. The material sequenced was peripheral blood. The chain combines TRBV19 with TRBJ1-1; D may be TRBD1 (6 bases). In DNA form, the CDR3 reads TGTGCCACCGGCGGGGGGCGACTCATGAACACTGAAGCTTTCTTT. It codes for CATGGGRLMNTEAFF.